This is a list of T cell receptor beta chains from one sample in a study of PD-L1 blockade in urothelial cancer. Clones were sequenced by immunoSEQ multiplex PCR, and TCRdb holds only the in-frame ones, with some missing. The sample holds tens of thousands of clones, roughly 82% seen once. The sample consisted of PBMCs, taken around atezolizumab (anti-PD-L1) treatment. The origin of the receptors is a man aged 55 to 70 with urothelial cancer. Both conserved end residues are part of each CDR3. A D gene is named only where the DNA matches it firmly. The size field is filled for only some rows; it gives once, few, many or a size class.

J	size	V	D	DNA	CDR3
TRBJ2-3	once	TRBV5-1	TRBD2	TGCGCCAGCAGCTTAGGTGACGGGGGGGATACGCAGTATTTT	CASSLGDGGDTQYF
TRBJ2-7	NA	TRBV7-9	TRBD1	TGTGCCAGCAGCTTAGGGACAGGGGACGAGCAGTACTTC	CASSLGTGDEQYF
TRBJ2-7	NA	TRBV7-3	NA	TGTGCCAGCAGCATCGGGACACCCTACGAGCAGTACTTC	CASSIGTPYEQYF
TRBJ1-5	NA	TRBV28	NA	TGTGCCAGCAGTTTATTAGGGGGCAATCAGCCCCAGCATTTT	CASSLLGGNQPQHF
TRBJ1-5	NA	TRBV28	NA	TGTGCCGGACAAAATCAGCCCCAGCATTTT	CAGQNQPQHF
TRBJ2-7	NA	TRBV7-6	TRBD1	TGTGCCAGCAGTCGGACAGGGCGATACGAGCAGTACTTC	CASSRTGRYEQYF
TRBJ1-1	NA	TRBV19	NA	TGTGCCAGTACCCTTGGGGAGAGTACTGAAGCTTTCTTT	CASTLGESTEAFF
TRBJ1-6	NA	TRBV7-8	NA	TGTGCCAGCAGCTTTGGTGGGAGTAATTCACCCCTCCACTTT	CASSFGGSNSPLHF
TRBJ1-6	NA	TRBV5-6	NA	TGTGCCAGCAGCTTGGGGTCCGGGGGAGCCGGGTCACCCCTCCACTTT	CASSLGSGGAGSPLHF
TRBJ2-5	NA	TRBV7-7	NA	TGTGCCAGCAGCCCGCGGACAGAGGGCGCGGGAGAGACCCAGTACTTC	CASSPRTEGAGETQYF
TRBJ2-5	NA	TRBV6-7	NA	TGTGCCAGCAGTTACTCTCCCGACAGAGTTCAAGAGACCCAGTACTTC	CASSYSPDRVQETQYF
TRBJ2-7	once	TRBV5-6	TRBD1	TGTGCCAGCAGCTCCCGGACAGGCACCTACGAGCAGTACTTC	CASSSRTGTYEQYF
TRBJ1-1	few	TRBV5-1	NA	TGCGCCAGCAGCCTGACAGAAATGAACACTGAAGCTTTCTTT	CASSLTEMNTEAFF
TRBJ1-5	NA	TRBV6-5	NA	TGTGCCAGCAGTTACGACAGAAATCAGCCCCAGCATTTT	CASSYDRNQPQHF